The subject of this entry is one TCR beta chain. Per the germline V gene, CDR1 is SGHTA and CDR2 is FQGNSA. V was shortened by 3 bases and J by 1 base, with 8 bases between the two germline ends. The CDR3 is 14 residues long. Authors' methods: Nucleated cell number was recorded as an estimate derived from reference gene primer amplification. Clones were read by immunoSEQ multiplex PCR, and TCRdb kept only the in-frame ones, dropping some. Clonal size and the V and J genes are those of that table, whereas D and trimming came from the DNA. The sample consists of about 230,000 clones, around 80% of them appearing once. This entry belongs to a study of blood T cell repertoires in COVID-19. Study background: The United States, Italy and Spain supplied acute and convalescent COVID-19 samples. The analysed material was cDNA or gDNA that came from T cells, B-cell-depleted T cells, or PBMCs.

The sample consisted of peripheral blood. The clonotype comes from a middle-aged man with acute or convalescent COVID-19. The V and J genes are TRBV7-2 and TRBJ2-3; TRBD1 might be the D (5 bases). CDR3 sequence: CASSLGLGTDTQYF. In DNA form, the CDR3 reads TGTGCCAGCAGCTTGGGGCTCGGCACAGATACGCAGTATTTT.